The subject of this entry is one TCR beta chain. The sample comes from a study of blood T cell repertoires in COVID-19. The Seattle patients, enrolled during active infection, were followed longitudinally. The CDR3 sequence is 14 residues long. Per germline, CDR1 SGHNT and CDR2 YYREEE (reference sequence). Deletions cut 3 bases from V and 8 bases from J, with 17 bases between. Original data processing: Reference gene primer amplification gave estimated nucleated cell counts. Libraries were prepared by immunoSEQ multiplex PCR; TCRdb keeps only in-frame clonotypes and omits some of them. V, J and clone size derive from that table, while D and trimming were established from the DNA sequence. The data show about 220,000 clones, almost 85% seen once.

Sequencing was performed on peripheral blood. The genes are TRBV5-4 and TRBJ1-2, with D perhaps matching TRBD1 (6 bases). The receptor comes from a woman aged 70-85 years with COVID-19, enrolled during active disease. CDR3 DNA sequence: TGTGCCAGCAGCTATGAGGCGGGGGCGGTCGGCTACACCTTC. Its protein product is CASSYEAGAVGYTF.